This TCR beta chain derives from a study of T-cell reconstitution after alpha-beta-depleted transplantation in children. This clonotype occurred a few times. Unique molecular identifiers were incorporated when the TCRbeta library was constructed. MiXCR, run by TCRdb on the PCR reads, gives a single entry per CDR3 protein. The sample consists of about 400,000 distinct CDR3 sequences, over 20% of them appearing once. V lost 2 bases and J 9 bases, leaving 9 bases between the germline ends. CDR1 and CDR2 (germline): SGHRS, YFSETQ. There are 12 residues in the CDR3. Material: PBMCs from the stem cell graft donor, obtained from the stem cell graft. The receptor comes from a human donor who donated a stem cell graft to a child with acute myeloid leukemia. This chain connects TRBV5-1 to TRBJ2-1, with unresolved D. The CDR3 region is CASSFKRGEQFF. The CDR3 region has the DNA TGCGCCAGCAGCTTCAAGCGAGGTGAGCAGTTCTTC.